The clone carrying this TCR beta chain was counted at least ten times. Its antigen is not known. These data belong to a study of T cell repertoires in cytomegalovirus infection. Across the whole study: Recently identified HLA-C-restricted CMV epitopes were among the peptides used. Study-level points and caveats: In two of eight donors, the top clonotype was HLA-C-restricted CMV-specific.

The germline V and J ends were trimmed by 4 bases and 7 bases, with 11 bases remaining between them. This CDR3 is 12 amino acids long. From germline, CDR1 is SGHTA and CDR2 FQGNSA. Using its own MiXCR run on the reads, TCRdb lists one record per CDR3 protein. The table shows approximately 310,000 distinct CDR3 sequences, with around 25% occurring only once. This chain uses TRBV7-2 with TRBJ2-7; perhaps TRBD2 as D (6 bases). This sample comprised cultured PBMCs, obtained from culture after CMV antigen stimulation. This clonotype was obtained from a human donor in good health (CMV status not recorded). Some clones in this sample may be carry-over from other donors' samples. The CDR3 loop reads CASSWAGREQYF. CDR3 nucleotides: TGTGCCAGCAGCTGGGCAGGGAGGGAGCAGTACTTC.